The rows below give T cell receptor beta chains drawn from one sample of a study of shared clonotypes between healthy human individuals. TCRdb's copy holds only in-frame clones and misses some; the assay was immunoSEQ multiplex PCR. The repertoire includes 1,500,000 or so clones, over 95% of them detected once, and approximately 1.1% sits in the top ten. Sequencing used naive CD4+ T cells sorted from blood. Receptors originate from a man aged 25 to 40 in good health. CDR3s include the opening cysteine and the closing phenylalanine or tryptophan. The D gene is left open where the match is weak. Clone size is shown for a subset of rows, as once, few, many or a class of expanded clone.

j_call clone_size d_call v_call cdr3_nt cdr3_aa
TRBJ1-2 NA NA TRBV4-3 TGCGCCAGCAGCCAAGAAATCGGCTATGGCTACACCTTC CASSQEIGYGYTF
TRBJ2-4 NA NA TRBV5-8 TGTGCCAGCAGCGACCTGGCGGGGGCTCTAGCCAAAAACATTCAGTACTTC CASSDLAGALAKNIQYF
TRBJ2-6 NA NA TRBV27 TGTGCCAGCAGTTTATACCCCGGATTCTCTGGGGCCAACGTCCTGACTTTC CASSLYPGFSGANVLTF
TRBJ2-1 NA TRBD1 TRBV5-4 TGTGCCAGCAGCTCAGGGGGTTCTCCAGACAATGAGCAGTTCTTC CASSSGGSPDNEQFF
TRBJ2-2 once NA TRBV12-5 TGTGCTAGTGGACTTTCCATGAACGGGGAGCTGTTTTTT CASGLSMNGELFF
TRBJ2-7 NA NA TRBV23-1 TGCGCCAGCAGTCGAAATGGCGGGGACGCCCCCTACGAGCAGTACTTC CASSRNGGDAPYEQYF
TRBJ2-1 NA TRBD1 TRBV6-7 TGTGCCAGTGAGGTTGGGGCAGGGGGCCCTACCATCTACAATGAGCAGTTCTTC CASEVGAGGPTIYNEQFF
TRBJ2-7 NA NA TRBV19 TGTGCCAGTAGTATAGGGATCACCTCCTACGAGCAGTACTTC CASSIGITSYEQYF
TRBJ2-2 NA TRBD2 TRBV7-2 TGTGCCAGCAGCCCTCAGACTAGCTTGGGAACCGGGGAGCTGTTTTTT CASSPQTSLGTGELFF
TRBJ1-2 few NA TRBV18 TGTGCCAGCGCCACAGGCGGGGAGGATGGCTACACCTTC CASATGGEDGYTF
TRBJ2-7 NA NA TRBV10-1 TGCGCCAGCAGTGAGCTTGCCACCTCCTACGAGCAGTACTTC CASSELATSYEQYF
TRBJ2-1 NA NA TRBV5-5 TGTGCCAGCAGCTTAGCACCTTACAATGAGCAGTTCTTC CASSLAPYNEQFF
TRBJ1-3 NA NA TRBV10-3 TGTGCCATCAGTGAGTTTGGGACTTCCGCTGGAAACACCATATATTTT CAISEFGTSAGNTIYF
TRBJ1-4 NA NA TRBV28 TGTGCCAGCATCGAACGGGTTTGGGGAGAAAAACTGTTTTTT CASIERVWGEKLFF
TRBJ2-3 NA TRBD2 TRBV9 TGTGCCAGCAGCGTAAATTTTGGTCTAGCGGGAGTTTTCGAGACAGATACGCAGTATTTT CASSVNFGLAGVFETDTQYF
TRBJ2-1 NA NA TRBV7-8 TGTGCCAGCAGCTTCCCCCCCAAGGTGAGATCCTACAATGAGCAGTTCTTC CASSFPPKVRSYNEQFF
TRBJ2-1 NA TRBD2 TRBV11-3 TGTGCCAGCAGCTTAGGCCTAGCGGGAGTGGCCTACAATGAGCAGTTCTTC CASSLGLAGVAYNEQFF
TRBJ1-4 NA NA TRBV7-9 TGTGCCAGCAGAAAGACAGACAGCAATGAAAAACTGTTTTTT CASRKTDSNEKLFF
TRBJ2-7 NA NA TRBV9 TGTGCCAGCAGCGTAGGGGCGGCCACCTACGAGCAGTACTTC CASSVGAATYEQYF
TRBJ1-1 NA NA TRBV7-9 TGTGCCAGCAGCTTAGGGCCCCTTAAGGGTGCTTTCTTT CASSLGPLKGAFF
TRBJ1-2 NA TRBD1 TRBV4-2 TGTGCCAGCAGCCAAGAGGGACAGTATGGCTACACCTTC CASSQEGQYGYTF
TRBJ2-7 NA NA TRBV7-2 TGTGCCAGCAGCCCCCCCCGGGGGCGGGATCGCTACGAGCAGTACTTC CASSPPRGRDRYEQYF
TRBJ2-3 NA NA TRBV27 TGTGCCAGCAGTCAGTACACAGATACGCAGTATTTT CASSQYTDTQYF
TRBJ2-7 NA TRBD1 TRBV5-1 TGCGCCAGCACTAGGGACAGCCACTACGAGCAGTACTTC CASTRDSHYEQYF
TRBJ2-6 NA NA TRBV5-4 TGTGCCAGCAGCCCCGGAGGTTTGGCTGGGGCCAACGTCCTGACTTTC CASSPGGLAGANVLTF
TRBJ2-7 NA NA TRBV30 TGTGCCTGGACCCCCTACGAGCAGTACTTC CAWTPYEQYF
TRBJ2-1 NA TRBD1 TRBV5-4 TGTGCCAGCAGCGAATTACAGGGGGCGGGCGAGCAGTTCTTC CASSELQGAGEQFF
TRBJ2-2 NA TRBD2 TRBV6-5 TGTGCCACCCGGGAGGGGGGCACCGGGGAGCTGTTTTTT CATREGGTGELFF
TRBJ1-3 NA NA TRBV6-1 TGTGCCAGCAGTGAAGGTTCCGGGTCTGGAAACACCATATATTTT CASSEGSGSGNTIYF
TRBJ2-7 NA NA TRBV9 TGTGCCAGCAGCGTTAGCGCGGATAGCTCCTACGAGCAGTACTTC CASSVSADSSYEQYF
TRBJ2-1 NA NA TRBV25-1 TGTGCCAGCAGCCCCGACCGCAATGAGCAGTTCTTC CASSPDRNEQFF
TRBJ1-2 NA NA TRBV21-1 TGTGCCAGCAGCACACGACCGCTGCCCTCGTTAGCTAACTATGGCTACACCTTC CASSTRPLPSLANYGYTF
TRBJ2-1 NA TRBD1 TRBV5-1 TGCGCCAGCAGCACAACAGGGGTAAACTACAATGAGCAGTTCTTC CASSTTGVNYNEQFF
TRBJ1-3 once TRBD1 TRBV5-1 TGCGCCAGCAGCCCACAGGGGGCGGAAGGAAACACCATATATTTT CASSPQGAEGNTIYF
TRBJ2-2 NA NA TRBV5-1 TGCGCCAGCAGCATAGGGTTACAGAAGACCGGGGAGCTGTTTTTT CASSIGLQKTGELFF
TRBJ2-1 NA TRBD1 TRBV28 TGTGCCAGCAGTTACCCGGGACAGGCTTACAATGAGCAGTTCTTC CASSYPGQAYNEQFF
TRBJ2-4 NA NA TRBV28 TGTGCCAGCACCGTCCGGGCTAGGGCCAAAAACATTCAGTACTTC CASTVRARAKNIQYF
TRBJ1-4 NA TRBD1 TRBV27 TGTGCCAGCAGTCGAGGGACAGTTGCAACTAATGAAAAACTGTTTTTT CASSRGTVATNEKLFF
TRBJ1-1 once NA TRBV28 TGTGCCAGCAGCAACGACAGGCGGAACACTGAAGCTTTCTTT CASSNDRRNTEAFF
TRBJ2-7 NA TRBD1 TRBV7-2 TGTGCCAGCAGCTTAGGTCTTGGACAGGTATACTACGAGCAGTACTTC CASSLGLGQVYYEQYF
TRBJ2-7 NA TRBD1 TRBV10-3 TGTGCCATCACGGGACAGGGGTCGGACTCCTACGAGCAGTACTTC CAITGQGSDSYEQYF
TRBJ2-2 NA TRBD2 TRBV5-4 TGTGCCAGCAGCTCCTTTAGCGGGACCAAAACGAACACCGGGGAGCTGTTTTTT CASSSFSGTKTNTGELFF
TRBJ1-5 NA NA TRBV28 TGTGCCAGCAGTTGGCAGGGCAATCAGCCCCAGCATTTT CASSWQGNQPQHF
TRBJ2-1 once NA TRBV6-1 TGTGCCAGCAGTGATAACCCTTCCGGACCTGAGCAGTTCTTC CASSDNPSGPEQFF
TRBJ2-1 once NA TRBV27 TGTGCCAGCAGTTCAAAACAAATTTGGGACAATGAGCAGTTCTTC CASSSKQIWDNEQFF
TRBJ2-4 NA TRBD2 TRBV5-1 TGCGCCAGCAGCGCCGGACTAGCGGCCCTCCAAAACATTCAGTACTTC CASSAGLAALQNIQYF
TRBJ2-7 NA NA TRBV7-9 TGTGCCAGCAGCTTAGAGACCCTCTCCCAGCAGTACTTC CASSLETLSQQYF
TRBJ2-1 NA TRBD1 TRBV5-1 TGCGCCAGCAGCTCAGGGCAGGGGGATTTCAATGAGCAGTTCTTC CASSSGQGDFNEQFF
TRBJ1-5 NA NA TRBV6-1 TGTGCCAGCAGTGAGCCCAGAAGCAATCAGCCCCAGCATTTT CASSEPRSNQPQHF
TRBJ1-2 NA TRBD1 TRBV5-1 TGCGCCAGCAGCTTGGCACAGGGGCAGGGGAGAGGGTATGGCTACACCTTC CASSLAQGQGRGYGYTF
TRBJ2-4 NA NA TRBV14 TGTGCCAGCAGCCAAATATCCCAAAGTGCGAAAGAACTAGCCAAAAACATTCAGTACTTC CASSQISQSAKELAKNIQYF
TRBJ2-3 NA TRBD2 TRBV7-3 TGTGCCAGCAGCTTATGGGCTAGCGGAGACACAGATACGCAGTATTTT CASSLWASGDTDTQYF
TRBJ2-2 NA NA TRBV28 TGTGCCAGCAGGGGAGGGGGACGAAACACCGGGGAGCTGTTTTTT CASRGGGRNTGELFF
TRBJ2-5 NA NA TRBV7-2 TGTGCCAGCAGCCTGGACAGCAACGGAGAGACCCAGTACTTC CASSLDSNGETQYF
TRBJ2-1 NA TRBD1 TRBV5-1 TGCGCCAGCAGCGGGACAGGGGGCTTCAATGAGCAGTTCTTC CASSGTGGFNEQFF
TRBJ2-1 once TRBD2 TRBV19 TGTGCCAGTACCCGGAGAGCGGGGAATGAGCAGTTCTTC CASTRRAGNEQFF
TRBJ1-3 NA NA TRBV5-6 TGTGCCAGCAGCTTACCCTCCAGGGATCTTCTTGGAAACACCATATATTTT CASSLPSRDLLGNTIYF
TRBJ1-2 NA NA TRBV19 TGTGCCAGTAGTCCACGGGGGTATGGCTACACCTTC CASSPRGYGYTF
TRBJ1-1 NA NA TRBV18 TGTGCCAGCTCACCACAGGCAAACACTGAAGCTTTCTTT CASSPQANTEAFF